This entry is about one T cell receptor (beta chain). The data derive from a study of blood T cell repertoires in COVID-19. The table came from immunoSEQ multiplex PCR; TCRdb's copy has only in-frame clones and leaves some out. The repertoire holds fewer than 35,000 clones, with approximately 89% as singletons. V gave up 1 base and J gave up 4 bases, with 10 bases separating them. CDR3 length equals 15 residues. CDR1 is SGHVS and CDR2 is FQNEAQ in the germline V gene. The sequencing sample was made of peripheral blood. The chain is built from TRBV7-8 and TRBJ1-4, with D unclear. The origin of this receptor is a man older than 75 with acute or convalescent COVID-19. This CDR3 reads CASSLERHNNEKLFF. In nucleotides, the CDR3 is TGTGCCAGCAGCTTAGAGAGACATAATAATGAAAAACTGTTTTTT.